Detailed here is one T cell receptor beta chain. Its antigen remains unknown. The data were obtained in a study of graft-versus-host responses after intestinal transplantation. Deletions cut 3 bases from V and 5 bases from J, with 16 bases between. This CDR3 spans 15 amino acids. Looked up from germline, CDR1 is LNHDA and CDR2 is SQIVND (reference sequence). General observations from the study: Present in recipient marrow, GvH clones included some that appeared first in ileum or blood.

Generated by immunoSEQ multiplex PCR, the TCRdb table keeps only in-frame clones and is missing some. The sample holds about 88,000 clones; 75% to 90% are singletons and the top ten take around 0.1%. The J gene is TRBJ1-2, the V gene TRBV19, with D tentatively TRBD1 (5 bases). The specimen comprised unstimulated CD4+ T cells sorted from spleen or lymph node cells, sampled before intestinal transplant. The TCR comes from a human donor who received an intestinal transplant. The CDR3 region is CASSMMLTGAYGYTF. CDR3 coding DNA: TGTGCCAGTAGTATGATGCTGACTGGGGCTTATGGCTACACCTTC.